One sample yielded the 22 T cell receptor beta chains listed below, sequenced in a study of blood T cell repertoires in COVID-19. Profiling relied on immunoSEQ multiplex PCR, and the TCRdb table lists in-frame clones only, not all of them. Among 60,000 or so clones listed, about nine tenths were seen once. What was sequenced was peripheral blood. Receptors originate from a human donor with active COVID-19. The donor label of this sample is uncertain.

The chain recombines TRBV4-1 with TRBJ1-5; TRBD1 might be the D (5 bases). From germline, CDR1 is MGHRA and CDR2 YSYEKL. CDR3 length: 16 residues. The germline V and J ends were trimmed by 0 bases and 4 bases, with 13 bases remaining between them. CDR3 amino acids: CASSQEATDLNQPQHF. Written as DNA, the CDR3 is TGCGCCAGCAGCCAAGAGGCGACAGATTTAAATCAGCCCCAGCATTTT.

The V call is TRBV7-9, the J call TRBJ1-1; D gene unclear. V lost 7 bases, J lost 0 bases, and 12 bases lay in between. Germline CDR1 is SEHNR and CDR2 is FQNEAQ (reference sequence). This CDR3 spans 14 amino acids. CDR3: CASNFGGLNTEAFF. CDR3 coding DNA: TGTGCCAGCAACTTTGGAGGGCTGAACACTGAAGCTTTCTTT.

The DNA for the CDR3 is TGTGCCAGCGGGGGGACAGTGGATTACGAGCAGTACTTC. Protein product: CASGGTVDYEQYF. The chain links TRBV2 to TRBJ2-7, with TRBD1 as a possible D gene (7 bases). The germline gives CDR1 SNHLY, CDR2 FYNNEI. The CDR3 sequence is 13 residues long. V lost 8 bases and J 4 bases, leaving 15 bases between the germline ends.

The chain uses TRBV4-2 and TRBJ1-2; 12 bases are shared with TRBD1. Per the germline V gene, CDR1 is LGHNA and CDR2 is YNFKEQ. The CDR3 has 18 residues. Unmatched junction bases numbered 14, after V lost 2 bases and J lost 7 bases. The CDR3 bases are TGTGCCAGCAGCCAATTCGGGACAGGGGGCCGCACGGCGGGTGGCTACACCTTC. It specifies CASSQFGTGGRTAGGYTF.

The CDR3 loop is CASKPGGGSYEQYF. The CDR3 DNA follows: TGTGCCTCCAAGCCGGGTGGAGGTTCCTACGAGCAGTACTTC. The chain has TRBV6-5 and TRBJ2-7; D is perhaps TRBD2 (5 bases). Germline V gene lookup returns CDR1 MNHEY and CDR2 SVGAGI. Between the trimmed V and J ends, which lost 11 bases and 1 base, there was a span of 18 bases. The CDR3 has 14 residues.

The gene calls are TRBV10-1 and TRBJ2-7, with 7 bases identical to TRBD1. The CDR3 has 13 amino acids. CDR1 is WNHNN, CDR2 SYGVQD, per germline (reference sequence). Trimming removed 10 bases from V and 4 bases from J; junction bases left unmatched: 10. CDR3 protein: CATSMGQRYEQYF. The CDR3 DNA follows: TGCGCCACTTCTATGGGACAGCGGTACGAGCAGTACTTC.

The chain has TRBV2 and TRBJ1-3, with TRBD1 as a possible D gene (5 bases). V lost 5 bases and J 4 bases, leaving 15 bases between the germline ends. Germline-derived CDR1 and CDR2 are SNHLY and FYNNEI. This CDR3 has 15 residues. CDR3 region: CASSPDTLRGNTIYF. CDR3 nucleotides: TGTGCCAGCAGTCCGGACACCCTAAGGGGAAACACCATATATTTT.

Written as DNA, the CDR3 is TGTGCCAGCATGCCGAGGGACAGGGGGCAGTGGGAAAAACTGTTTTTT. It is translated as CASMPRDRGQWEKLFF. V gene TRBV27 combines with J gene TRBJ1-4; 12 nucleotides match TRBD1. Germline values: CDR1 MNHEY, CDR2 SMNVEV (reference sequence). Unmatched junction bases numbered 11, after V lost 7 bases and J lost 8 bases. The CDR3 has 16 residues.

The CDR3 protein is CASSLNGGYGYTF. The CDR3 DNA is TGTGCCAGCAGTCTTAACGGGGGGTACGGCTACACCTTC. The V call is TRBV7-9, the J call TRBJ1-2, with D tentatively TRBD1 (5 bases). Germline CDR1 is SEHNR and CDR2 is FQNEAQ (reference sequence). This CDR3 spans 13 amino acids. Trimming took off 6 bases at V and 8 bases at J, with 16 bases between the two ends.

The chain couples TRBV11-2 to TRBJ2-7; perhaps TRBD1 as D (5 bases). V dropped 6 bases and J dropped 6 bases, with 15 bases sitting between them. There are 13 residues in the CDR3. Germline CDR1 SGHAT, CDR2 FQNNGV. This CDR3 reads CASRPSPRAEQYF. In nucleotides, the CDR3 is TGTGCCAGCAGGCCAAGCCCCAGGGCCGAGCAGTACTTC.

The sample holds one count of this clone. The chain has TRBV9 and TRBJ2-5, with D hard to call. V was trimmed by 0 bases and J by 1 base, leaving 7 bases between them. The V gene's germline CDR1 is SGDLS and CDR2 YYNGEE. This CDR3 spans 14 amino acids. CDR3 sequence (DNA): TGTGCCAGCAGCGTAGGAGGAATCCAAGAGACCCAGTACTTC. Encoded protein: CASSVGGIQETQYF.

The J gene is TRBJ2-3, the V gene TRBV21-1; TRBD2, the table's D call, lacks a check against the DNA. TRBV21-1 is a known pseudogene. CDR3 size: 16 residues. CDR3 DNA: TGTGCCAGCAGCAAAGGGGATAGCGGGTACTCAGATACGCAGTATTTT. Translated, it gives CASSKGDSGYSDTQYF.

The rearrangement joins TRBV7-9 to TRBJ2-2; TRBD1 agrees at 9 bases. Looked up from germline, CDR1 is SEHNR and CDR2 is FQNEAQ (reference sequence). Germline trimming cut 2 bases from V and 0 bases from J; bases unmatched to any gene: 4. The CDR3 totals 17 residues. The CDR3 region has the DNA TGTGCCAGCAGCTTAAAGGGACAGGGATCGAACACCGGGGAGCTGTTTTTT. The encoded protein is CASSLKGQGSNTGELFF.

The gene calls are TRBV7-8 and TRBJ2-1, with no clear D. The V end was cut by 4 bases, the J end by 6 bases, with 7 bases between. CDR3 size: 12 residues. Germline V gene lookup returns CDR1 SGHVS and CDR2 FQNEAQ. CDR3 sequence (DNA): TGTGCCAGCAGCTCAGGCGCCAATGAGCAGTTCTTC. Protein: CASSSGANEQFF.

The gene calls are TRBV6-5 and TRBJ2-2; TRBD2 aligns across 9 bases. The CDR3 contains 16 residues. The germline gives CDR1 MNHEY, CDR2 SVGAGI. V gave up 3 bases and J gave up 2 bases; unmatched junction bases: 4. The chain's CDR3 is CASSYTTSGNTGELFF. Here the CDR3 DNA reads TGTGCCAGCAGTTATACGACTAGCGGTAACACCGGGGAGCTGTTTTTT.

The V gene is TRBV19, the J gene TRBJ2-1, with D unclear. Germline V lookup: CDR1 LNHDA, CDR2 SQIVND (reference sequence). The CDR3 consists of 14 residues. V was trimmed by 6 bases and J by 9 bases, leaving 18 bases between them. The CDR3 spells CASRDLTDRGEQFF. The CDR3 coding sequence is TGTGCCAGTAGAGACCTGACGGATAGAGGTGAGCAGTTCTTC.

The chain uses TRBV27 and TRBJ2-3; a possible D gene is TRBD1 (5 bases). Germline CDR1 reads MNHEY; CDR2 reads SMNVEV (reference sequence). Trimming cost V 2 bases and J 6 bases, with 33 bases left between them. The CDR3 consists of 21 residues. The CDR3 loop is CASSLSLSPVTDRLFADTQYF. The CDR3 coding sequence is TGTGCCAGCAGTTTAAGTCTTTCTCCCGTGACCGACAGACTCTTTGCGGATACGCAGTATTTT.

The chain is built from TRBV24-1 and TRBJ2-1; 9 bases are a match to TRBD2. Germline V gene lookup returns CDR1 KGHDR and CDR2 SFDVKD. V dropped 5 bases and J dropped 6; count of bases not matched to a gene: 10. The CDR3 consists of 16 residues. CDR3 DNA: TGTGCCACCAGTGTCTTCAAAGCGGGAGGCAGCAATGAGCAGTTCTTC. It codes for CATSVFKAGGSNEQFF.

V gene TRBV12-5 combines with J gene TRBJ2-7; the D is unclear. The germline CDR1 and CDR2 sequences are LGHNT and FRNRAP. This CDR3 comprises 17 residues. V was pared by 4 bases and J by 2 bases, with 21 bases between. The CDR3, as DNA: TGTGCTAGTGGTTCACCAAGAGCGCCATTTTCCCCCTACGAGCAGTACTTC. As protein: CASGSPRAPFSPYEQYF.

The J gene is TRBJ2-3, the V gene TRBV19; D is possibly TRBD1 (6 bases). This CDR3 is 11 amino acids long. Germline assignment: CDR1 LNHDA and CDR2 SQIVND (reference sequence). V was clipped by 8 bases and J by 6 bases, with 9 bases between them. Here the CDR3 DNA reads TGTGCCAGTTCAAGGGGGGATACGCAGTATTTT. This gives the protein CASSRGDTQYF.

The J gene is TRBJ1-1, the V gene TRBV3-1 (or the pseudogene TRBV3-2); 8 nucleotides line up with TRBD1. The CDR3 sequence is 14 residues long. Germline V CDR1 and CDR2: LGHDT, YNNKEL (reference sequence). The junction had 1 base not matched to a gene; V was cut back by 3 bases and J by 1 base. CDR3 sequence: CASSQGTGNTEAFF. The CDR3 DNA reads TGTGCCAGCAGCCAGGGGACAGGGAACACTGAAGCTTTCTTT.

The chain uses TRBV7-8 and TRBJ2-3; D possibly corresponds to TRBD2 (5 bases). The CDR3 sequence is 13 residues long. With 8 bases removed from V and 5 bases from J, the gap between germline ends came to 14 bases. Per germline, CDR1 SGHVS and CDR2 FQNEAQ. The CDR3 protein is CASGSGQRDTQYF. The CDR3 nucleotides are TGTGCCAGCGGAAGCGGTCAGAGAGATACGCAGTATTTT.